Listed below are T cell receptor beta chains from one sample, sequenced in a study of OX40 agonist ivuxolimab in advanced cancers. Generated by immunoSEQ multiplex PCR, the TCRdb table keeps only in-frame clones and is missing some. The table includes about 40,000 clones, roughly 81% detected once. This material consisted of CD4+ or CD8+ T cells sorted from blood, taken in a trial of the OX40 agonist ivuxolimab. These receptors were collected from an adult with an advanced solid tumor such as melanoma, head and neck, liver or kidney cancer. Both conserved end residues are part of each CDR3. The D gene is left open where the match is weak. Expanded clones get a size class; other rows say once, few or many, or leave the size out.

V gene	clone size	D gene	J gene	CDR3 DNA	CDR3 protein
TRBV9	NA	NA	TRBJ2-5	TGTGCCAGCAGCCCGGGGAGTAGCGGTTCCCAAGAGACCCAGTACTTC	CASSPGSSGSQETQYF
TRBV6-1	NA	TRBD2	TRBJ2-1	TGTGCCAGCAGTGAAGAGGAGGCCGGACTAGCGGTATACAATGAGCAGTTCTTC	CASSEEEAGLAVYNEQFF
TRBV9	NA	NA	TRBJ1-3	TGTGCCAGCGAGGACCCCTCTGGAAACACCATATATTTT	CASEDPSGNTIYF
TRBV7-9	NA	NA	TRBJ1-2	TGTGCCAGCAGCTTCACCCGGCTGGATGGCTACACCTTC	CASSFTRLDGYTF
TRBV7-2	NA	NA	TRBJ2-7	TGTGCCAGCAGCTTAGCAACAGGACCTTACGAGCAGTACTTC	CASSLATGPYEQYF
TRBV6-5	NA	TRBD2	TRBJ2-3	TGTGCCAGCAGTTACGCCGGGACTAGCGGCACAGATACGCAGTATTTT	CASSYAGTSGTDTQYF
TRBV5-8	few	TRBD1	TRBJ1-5	TGTGCCAGCAGCCCCGGGACAGATAGCAATCAGCCCCAGCATTTT	CASSPGTDSNQPQHF
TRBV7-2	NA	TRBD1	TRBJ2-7	TGTGCCAGCAGCTTTTTAGGGGGCGTTTTCGAGGAGCAGTACTTC	CASSFLGGVFEEQYF
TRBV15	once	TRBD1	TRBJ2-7	TGTGCCACCAGCAGAGGCGTACAGGGGATCCGCGAGCAGTACTTC	CATSRGVQGIREQYF
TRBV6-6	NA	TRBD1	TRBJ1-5	TGTGCCAGCAGTTACTCGGGGACAGACCATCAGCCCCAGCATTTT	CASSYSGTDHQPQHF
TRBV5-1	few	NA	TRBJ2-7	TGCGCCAGCAGCTTCCCCACTCCGGACGAGCAGTACTTC	CASSFPTPDEQYF
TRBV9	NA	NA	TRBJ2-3	TGTGCCAGCAGCGTAGAAGGGGAGGAGCAGTATTTT	CASSVEGEEQYF
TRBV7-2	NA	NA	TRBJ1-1	TGTGCCAGCAGCCCACTCCGACCTTTCACTGAAGCTTTCTTT	CASSPLRPFTEAFF
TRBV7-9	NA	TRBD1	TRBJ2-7	TGTGCCAGCAGCCTCGTCCGGGACAGGGGGCGCGAGCAGTACTTC	CASSLVRDRGREQYF
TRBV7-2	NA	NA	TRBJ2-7	TGTGCCAGCACCACAAACCCCTACGAGCAGTACTTC	CASTTNPYEQYF
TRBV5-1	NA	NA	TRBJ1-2	TGCGCCAGCAGCTTCAGAGCGGGTGGCTACACCTTC	CASSFRAGGYTF
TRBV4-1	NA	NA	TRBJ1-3	TGCGCCAGCAGCCAAGAGAAACGAGACTCTGGAAACACCATATATTTT	CASSQEKRDSGNTIYF
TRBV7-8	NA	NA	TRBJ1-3	TGTGCCAGCAGCTTCGACGGGATCTCTGGAAACACCATATATTTT	CASSFDGISGNTIYF
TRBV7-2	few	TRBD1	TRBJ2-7	TGTGCCAGCACCGACCCGGACAGGGGGAGGTTGACGGGGGAGCAGTACTTC	CASTDPDRGRLTGEQYF
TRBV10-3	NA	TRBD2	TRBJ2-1	TGTGCCATCAGTCAACTAGCGGGAACCCCTATATTATTCGATGAGCAGTTCTTC	CAISQLAGTPILFDEQFF
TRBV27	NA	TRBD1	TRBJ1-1	TGTGCCAGCAGTTTAACCGGGACAGGGGACACTGAAGCTTTCTTT	CASSLTGTGDTEAFF
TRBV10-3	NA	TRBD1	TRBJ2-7	TGTGCCATCCGTGCAATAGGGACAGGGGAGCAGTACTTC	CAIRAIGTGEQYF
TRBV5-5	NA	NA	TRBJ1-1	TGTGCCAGCAGCTTGCGGATGAACACTGAAGCTTTCTTT	CASSLRMNTEAFF
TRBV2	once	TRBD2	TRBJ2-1	TGTGCCAGCAGTGACGTACTAGCGAGGAATGAGCAGTTCTTC	CASSDVLARNEQFF
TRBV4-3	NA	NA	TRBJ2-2	TGCGCCAGCAGCCCGAGCCCCAGCACCGGGGAGCTGTTTTTT	CASSPSPSTGELFF
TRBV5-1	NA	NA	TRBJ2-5	TGCGCCAGCAGCTTGGAGGCTAGCAGGGAGACCCAGTACTTC	CASSLEASRETQYF
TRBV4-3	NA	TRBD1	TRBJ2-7	TGCGCCAGCAGCCAGGTACCGGGACAGGCCGCCTACGAGCAGTACTTC	CASSQVPGQAAYEQYF
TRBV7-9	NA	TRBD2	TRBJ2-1	TGTGCCAGCAGCCGAGGCGCTAGCGGGACGGATGAGCAGTTCTTC	CASSRGASGTDEQFF
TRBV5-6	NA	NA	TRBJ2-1	TGTGCCAGCAGCTTGGCGGTAGAAAATGAGCAGTTCTTC	CASSLAVENEQFF
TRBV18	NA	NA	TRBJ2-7	TGTGCCAGCTCACCGACAGGCTCCACCTACGAGCAGTACTTC	CASSPTGSTYEQYF
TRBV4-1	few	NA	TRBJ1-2	TGCGCCAGCAGCCAAGTAAGGGGAAACTATGGCTACACCTTC	CASSQVRGNYGYTF
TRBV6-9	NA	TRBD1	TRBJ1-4	TGTGCCAGGGTGACAGGGGGACGTGAAAAACTGTTTTTT	CARVTGGREKLFF
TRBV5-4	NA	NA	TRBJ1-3	TGTGCCAGCAGCTTGTCAGGGGTTATAGACACCATATATTTT	CASSLSGVIDTIYF
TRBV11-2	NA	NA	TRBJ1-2	TGTGCCAGCAGTTGGGGTCCTTTATCTAACTATGGCTACACCTTC	CASSWGPLSNYGYTF
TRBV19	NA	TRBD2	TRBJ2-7	TGTGCCAGTAGTTCTACTTCGGGGGGGAGCGAGCAGTACTTC	CASSSTSGGSEQYF
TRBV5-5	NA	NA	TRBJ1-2	TGTGCCAGCAGCTTTATGGACGATGTCAACTATGGCTACACCTTC	CASSFMDDVNYGYTF
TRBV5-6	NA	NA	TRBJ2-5	TGTGCCAGCAGCTTGGTCCTGCAATCCCGCGGAGAGACCCAGTACTTC	CASSLVLQSRGETQYF